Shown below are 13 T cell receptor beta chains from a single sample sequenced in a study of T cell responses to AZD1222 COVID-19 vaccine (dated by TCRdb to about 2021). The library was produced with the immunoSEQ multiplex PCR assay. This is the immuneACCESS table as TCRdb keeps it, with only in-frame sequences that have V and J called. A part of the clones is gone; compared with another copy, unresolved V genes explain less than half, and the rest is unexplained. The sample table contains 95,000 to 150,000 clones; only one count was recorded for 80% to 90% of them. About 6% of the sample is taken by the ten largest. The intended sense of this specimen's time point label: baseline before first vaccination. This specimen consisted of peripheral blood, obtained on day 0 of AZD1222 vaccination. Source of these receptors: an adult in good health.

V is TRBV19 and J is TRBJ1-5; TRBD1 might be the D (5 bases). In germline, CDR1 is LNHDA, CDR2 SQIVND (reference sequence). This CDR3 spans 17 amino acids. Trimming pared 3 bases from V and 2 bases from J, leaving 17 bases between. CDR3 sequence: CASSIGRGGLGNQPQHF. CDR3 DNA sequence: TGTGCCAGTAGTATCGGTCGGGGGGGTCTTGGCAATCAGCCCCAGCATTTT. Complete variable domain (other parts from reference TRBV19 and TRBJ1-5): DGGITQSPKYLFRKEGQNVTLSCEQNLNHDAMYWYRQDPGQGLRLIYYSQIVNDFQKGDIAEGYSVSREKKESFPLTVTSAQKNPTAFYLCASSIGRGGLGNQPQHFGDGTRLSIL.

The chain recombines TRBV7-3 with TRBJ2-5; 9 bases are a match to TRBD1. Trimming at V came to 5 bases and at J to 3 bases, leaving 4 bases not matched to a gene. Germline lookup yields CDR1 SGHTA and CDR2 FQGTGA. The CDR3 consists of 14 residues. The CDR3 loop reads CASSDRTGEETQYF. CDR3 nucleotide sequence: TGTGCCAGCAGCGACCGGACAGGGGAAGAGACCCAGTACTTC.

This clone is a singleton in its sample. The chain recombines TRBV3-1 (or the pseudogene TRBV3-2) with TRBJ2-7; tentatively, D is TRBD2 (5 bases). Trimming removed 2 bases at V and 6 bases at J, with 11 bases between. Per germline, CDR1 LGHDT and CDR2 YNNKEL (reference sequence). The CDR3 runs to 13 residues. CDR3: CASSQSGGSEQYF. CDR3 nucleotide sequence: TGTGCCAGCAGCCAAAGCGGCGGATCCGAGCAGTACTTC.

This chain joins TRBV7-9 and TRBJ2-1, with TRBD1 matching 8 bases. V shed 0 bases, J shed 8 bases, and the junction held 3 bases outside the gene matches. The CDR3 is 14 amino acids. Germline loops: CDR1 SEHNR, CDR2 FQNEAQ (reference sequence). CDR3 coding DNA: TGTGCCAGCAGCTTAGCCCCAGGGGGCGATGAGCAGTTCTTC. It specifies CASSLAPGGDEQFF.

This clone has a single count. The CDR3 DNA reads TGTGCCAGCAGCCAAGATTGGGGGAACACCGGGGAGCTGTTTTTT. Its protein is CASSQDWGNTGELFF. The chain carries TRBV14 and TRBJ2-2; D gene uncertain. With 0 bases removed from V and 1 base from J, the gap between germline ends came to 6 bases. Germline CDR1 SGHDN, CDR2 FVKESK. The CDR3 totals 15 residues.

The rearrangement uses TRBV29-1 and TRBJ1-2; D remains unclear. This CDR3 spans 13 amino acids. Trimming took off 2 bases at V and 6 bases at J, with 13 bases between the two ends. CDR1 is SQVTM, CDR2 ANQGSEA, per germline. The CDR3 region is CSVEWRAADGYTF. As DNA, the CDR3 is TGCAGCGTTGAATGGCGGGCAGCAGATGGCTACACCTTC.

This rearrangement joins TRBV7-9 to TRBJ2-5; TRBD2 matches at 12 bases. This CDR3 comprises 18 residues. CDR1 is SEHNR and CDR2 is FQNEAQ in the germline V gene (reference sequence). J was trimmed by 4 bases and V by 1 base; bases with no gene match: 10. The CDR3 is CASSLGGSSGGASETQYF. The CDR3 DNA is TGTGCCAGCAGCTTAGGAGGGTCTAGCGGGGGGGCGTCAGAGACCCAGTACTTC.

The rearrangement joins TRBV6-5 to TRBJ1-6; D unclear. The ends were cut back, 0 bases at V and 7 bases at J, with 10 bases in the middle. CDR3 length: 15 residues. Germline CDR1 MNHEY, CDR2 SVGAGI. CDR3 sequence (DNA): TGTGCCAGCAGTTACTCGGCCAGGTCGAATTCACCCCTCCACTTT. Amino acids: CASSYSARSNSPLHF.

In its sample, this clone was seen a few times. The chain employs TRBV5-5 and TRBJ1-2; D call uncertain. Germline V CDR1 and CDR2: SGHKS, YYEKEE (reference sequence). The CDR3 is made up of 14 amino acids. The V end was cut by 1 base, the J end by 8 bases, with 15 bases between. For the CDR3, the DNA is TGTGCCAGCAGCTTGAATCGCGTAGTCGGCGGCTACACCTTC. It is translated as CASSLNRVVGGYTF.

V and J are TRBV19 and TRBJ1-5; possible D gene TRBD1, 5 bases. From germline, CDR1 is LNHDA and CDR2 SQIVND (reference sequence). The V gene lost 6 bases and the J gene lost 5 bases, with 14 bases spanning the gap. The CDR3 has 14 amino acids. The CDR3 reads CASSDQGDHQPQHF. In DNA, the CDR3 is TGTGCCAGTAGCGACCAGGGTGATCATCAGCCCCAGCATTTT.

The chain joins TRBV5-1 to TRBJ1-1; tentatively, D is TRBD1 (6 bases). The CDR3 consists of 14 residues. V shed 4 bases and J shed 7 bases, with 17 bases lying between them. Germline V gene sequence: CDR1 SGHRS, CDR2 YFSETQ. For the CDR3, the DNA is TGCGCCAGCAGCCCCTATACAGGGCTGGGTGAAGCTTTCTTT. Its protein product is CASSPYTGLGEAFF. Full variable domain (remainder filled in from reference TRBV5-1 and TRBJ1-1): KAGVTQTPRYLIKTRGQQVTLSCSPISGHRSVSWYQQTPGQGLQFLFEYFSETQRNKGNFPGRFSGRQFSNSRSEMNVSTLELGDSALYLCASSPYTGLGEAFFGQGTRLTVV.

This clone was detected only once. CDR3 residues: CASSVTTGGSETQYF. The CDR3 DNA sequence: TGTGCCAGCAGCGTAACCACAGGGGGCTCGGAGACCCAGTACTTC. The chain is built from TRBV9 and TRBJ2-5, with 9 bases that match TRBD1. The germline gives CDR1 SGDLS, CDR2 YYNGEE. CDR3 length equals 15 residues. The trim removed 1 base at V and 5 bases at J, leaving 6 bases unmatched. The variable domain in full, with the rest retrieved from reference TRBV9 and TRBJ2-5, is DSGVTQTPKHLITATGQRVTLRCSPRSGDLSVYWYQQSLDQGLQFLIQYYNGEERAKGNILERFSAQQFPDLHSELNLSSLELGDSALYFCASSVTTGGSETQYFGPGTRLLVL.

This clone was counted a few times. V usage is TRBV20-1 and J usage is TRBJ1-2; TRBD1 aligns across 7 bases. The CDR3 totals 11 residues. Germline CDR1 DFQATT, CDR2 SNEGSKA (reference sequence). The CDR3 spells CNPGQSYGYTF. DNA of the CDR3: TGCAATCCGGGACAGAGCTATGGCTACACCTTC.